The TCR beta chain described here comes from a study of radiotherapy plus CTLA-4 blockade in lung cancer. Concerning this clone itself: Its antigen is still unknown.

General study results and limits: Response was reportedly best predicted by early blood T cell clone dynamics, with interferon-beta.

TCRdb keeps only in-frame clones here, not all; method: immunoSEQ multiplex PCR. The sample yields approximately 47,000 clones, around 63% seen once. The CDR3 consists of 13 residues. Germline values: CDR1 KGHSY, CDR2 FQNENV. With 0 bases removed from V and 5 bases from J, the gap between germline ends came to 7 bases. The sequence was obtained from a human donor with non-small cell lung cancer who had a partial response to radiotherapy plus ipilimumab. Sequencing used peripheral blood, obtained from a patient treated with radiotherapy plus ipilimumab. V is TRBV16 and J is TRBJ1-1, with D unresolved. The CDR3 sequence is CASSQSGKTEAFF. The DNA of the CDR3 is TGTGCCAGCAGCCAATCCGGGAAAACTGAAGCTTTCTTT. Based on the CDR3 plus reference TRBV16 and TRBJ1-1, the full variable domain is GEEVAQTPKHLVRGEGQKAKLYCAPIKGHSYVFWYQQVLKNEFKFLISFQNENVFDETGMPKERFSAKCLPNSPCSLEIQATKLEDSAVYFCASSQSGKTEAFFGQGTRLTVV.